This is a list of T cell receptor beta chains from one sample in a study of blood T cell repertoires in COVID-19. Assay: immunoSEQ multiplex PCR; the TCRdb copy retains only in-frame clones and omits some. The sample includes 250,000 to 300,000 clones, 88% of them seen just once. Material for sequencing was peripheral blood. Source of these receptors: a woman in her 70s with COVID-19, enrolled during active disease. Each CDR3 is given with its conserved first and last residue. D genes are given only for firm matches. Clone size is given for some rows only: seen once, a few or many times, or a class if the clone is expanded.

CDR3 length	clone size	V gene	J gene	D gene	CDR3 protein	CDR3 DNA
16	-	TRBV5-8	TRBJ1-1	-	CASSLERIRGSGEAFF	TGTGCCAGCAGCTTGGAAAGGATAAGAGGGAGCGGTGAAGCTTTCTTT
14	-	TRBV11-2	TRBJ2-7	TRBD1	CASSLRQGPYEQYF	TGTGCCAGCAGCTTACGACAGGGTCCCTACGAGCAGTACTTC
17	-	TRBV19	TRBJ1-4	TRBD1	CASSRDRGRPANEKLFF	TGTGCCAGTAGTCGGGACAGGGGCCGCCCGGCTAATGAAAAACTGTTTTTT
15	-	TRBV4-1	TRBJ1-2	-	CASSPSGGANYGYTF	TGCGCCAGCAGCCCCTCGGGGGGCGCAAACTATGGCTACACCTTC
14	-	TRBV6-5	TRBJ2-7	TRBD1	CASSTRTGYYEQYF	TGTGCCAGCAGTACGCGGACAGGTTACTACGAGCAGTACTTC
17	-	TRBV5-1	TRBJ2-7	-	CASSRNFLGEISYEQYF	TGCGCCAGCAGCAGAAACTTCTTAGGGGAAATCTCCTACGAGCAGTACTTC
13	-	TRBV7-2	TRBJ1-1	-	CASRSGMNTEAFF	TGTGCCAGCAGATCAGGGATGAACACTGAAGCTTTCTTT
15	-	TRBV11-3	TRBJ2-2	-	CASSLGRANTGELFF	TGTGCCAGCAGCTTAGGCAGGGCGAACACCGGGGAGCTGTTTTTT
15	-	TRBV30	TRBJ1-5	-	CAWTLGGAQAQPQHF	TGTGCCTGGACTCTCGGAGGGGCCCAGGCTCAGCCCCAGCATTTT
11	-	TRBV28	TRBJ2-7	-	CASTQGYEQYF	TGTGCCAGCACTCAGGGGTACGAGCAGTACTTC
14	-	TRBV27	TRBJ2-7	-	CASSFQGGGYEQYF	TGTGCCAGCAGTTTCCAGGGGGGTGGCTACGAGCAGTACTTC
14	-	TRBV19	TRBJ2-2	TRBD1	CASSPDRATGELFF	TGTGCCAGTAGTCCCGACAGGGCCACCGGGGAGCTGTTTTTT
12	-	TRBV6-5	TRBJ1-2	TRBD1	CASRDRVEGYTF	TGTGCCAGCAGAGACAGGGTGGAGGGCTACACCTTC
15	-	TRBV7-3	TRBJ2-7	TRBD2	CASSRQAGGFYEQYF	TGTGCCAGCAGCCGGCAAGCGGGAGGATTCTACGAGCAGTACTTC
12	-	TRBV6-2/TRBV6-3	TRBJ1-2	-	CASSLQGGGYTF	TGTGCCAGCAGTTTGCAGGGAGGAGGCTACACCTTC
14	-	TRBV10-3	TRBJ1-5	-	CAISVQGSNQPQHF	TGTGCCATCAGTGTCCAGGGTAGCAATCAGCCCCAGCATTTT
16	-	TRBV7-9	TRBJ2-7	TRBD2	CASSSSTGGPGYEQYF	TGTGCCAGCAGCTCCTCTACGGGAGGGCCCGGATACGAGCAGTACTTC
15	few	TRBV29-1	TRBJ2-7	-	CSAVVDRLRSYEQYF	TGCAGCGCCGTCGTCGACAGGCTAAGGTCCTACGAGCAGTACTTC
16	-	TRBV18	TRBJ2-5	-	CASSPRGQGGAETQYF	TGTGCCAGCTCACCACGCGGACAGGGAGGGGCAGAGACCCAGTACTTC
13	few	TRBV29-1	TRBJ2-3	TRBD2	CSAAGELPDTQYF	TGCAGCGCCGCGGGAGAGCTGCCAGATACGCAGTATTTT
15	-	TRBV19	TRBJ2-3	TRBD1	CASNTGTGEADTQYF	TGTGCCAGTAATACCGGGACAGGGGAGGCAGATACGCAGTATTTT
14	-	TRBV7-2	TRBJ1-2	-	CASSLKRVGNGYTF	TGTGCCAGCAGCTTAAAACGGGTTGGAAATGGCTACACCTTC
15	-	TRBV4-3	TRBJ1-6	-	CASSQGTAYNSPLHF	TGCGCCAGCAGCCAGGGGACTGCGTATAATTCACCCCTCCACTTT
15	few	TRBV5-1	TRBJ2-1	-	CASSLDGSSYNEQFF	TGCGCCAGCAGCTTGGACGGGAGCTCCTACAATGAGCAGTTCTTC
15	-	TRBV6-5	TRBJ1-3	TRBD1	CASSPGQGFGNTIYF	TGTGCCAGCTCGCCGGGACAGGGATTTGGAAACACCATATATTTT
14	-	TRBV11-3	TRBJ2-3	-	CASSLDFREDTQYF	TGTGCCAGCAGCTTAGATTTCCGGGAAGATACGCAGTATTTT
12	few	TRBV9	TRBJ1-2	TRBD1	CASSGDSPGYTF	TGTGCCAGCAGCGGGGACAGTCCTGGCTACACCTTC
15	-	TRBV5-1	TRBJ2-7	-	CASSPDDTGIYEQYF	TGCGCCAGCAGCCCAGATGACACAGGAATTTACGAGCAGTACTTC
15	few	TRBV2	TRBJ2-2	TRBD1	CASSPGTVNTGELFF	TGTGCCAGCAGTCCTGGGACAGTCAACACCGGGGAGCTGTTTTTT
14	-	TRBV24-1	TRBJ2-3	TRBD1	CATSDQGQAGTQYF	TGTGCCACCAGTGATCAAGGACAGGCGGGTACGCAGTATTTT
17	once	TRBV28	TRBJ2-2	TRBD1	CASNLRQGRTGTGELFF	TGTGCCAGCAACTTAAGACAGGGGCGGACGGGCACCGGGGAGCTGTTTTTT
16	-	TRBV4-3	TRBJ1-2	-	CASSQGRQGLAYGYTF	TGCGCCAGCAGCCAAGGACGGCAGGGACTGGCCTATGGCTACACCTTC
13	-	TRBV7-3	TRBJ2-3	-	CASSLSNLDTQYF	TGTGCCAGCAGCTTAAGCAACTTAGATACGCAGTATTTT
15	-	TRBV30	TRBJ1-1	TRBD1	CAWSVGQGKGTEAFF	TGTGCCTGGAGTGTAGGACAGGGTAAGGGAACTGAAGCTTTCTTT
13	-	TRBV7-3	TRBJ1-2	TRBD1	CASSVKQGDGYTF	TGTGCCAGCAGCGTAAAACAGGGGGATGGCTACACCTTC
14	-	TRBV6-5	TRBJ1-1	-	CATYYRGGNTEAFF	TGTGCCACCTACTACCGGGGGGGGAACACTGAAGCTTTCTTT
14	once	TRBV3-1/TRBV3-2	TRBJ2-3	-	CASSHLRSTDTQYF	TGTGCCAGCAGCCATTTGCGGTCCACAGATACGCAGTATTTT
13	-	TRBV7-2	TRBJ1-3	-	CASSRYSGNTIYF	TGTGCCAGCAGCCGGTACTCTGGAAACACCATATATTTT
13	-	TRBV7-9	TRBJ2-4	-	CASMRGPGNIQYF	TGTGCCAGCATGCGGGGTCCGGGAAACATTCAGTACTTC
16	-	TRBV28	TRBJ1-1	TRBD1	CASSLSPGGLNTEAFF	TGTGCCAGCAGTTTATCCCCAGGGGGCTTGAACACTGAAGCTTTCTTT
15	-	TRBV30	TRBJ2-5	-	CAWSATGFGSGTQYF	TGTGCCTGGAGCGCTACAGGTTTCGGGTCTGGGACCCAGTACTTC
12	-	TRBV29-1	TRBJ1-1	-	CSLKRRDTEAFF	TGCAGCTTGAAACGCAGGGACACTGAAGCTTTCTTT
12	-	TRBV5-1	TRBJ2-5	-	CASSLDLETQYF	TGCGCCAGCAGCTTGGATCTGGAGACCCAGTACTTC
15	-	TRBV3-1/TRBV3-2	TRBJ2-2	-	CASQDRGMFTGELFF	TGTGCCAGCCAGGATCGCGGGATGTTCACCGGGGAGCTGTTTTTT
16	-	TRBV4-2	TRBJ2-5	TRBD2	CASSQRSGRGEETQYF	TGTGCCAGCAGCCAAAGGAGCGGTCGGGGGGAAGAGACCCAGTACTTC
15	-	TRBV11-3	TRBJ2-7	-	CASSLDGGSNPEQYF	TGTGCCAGCAGCTTAGACGGGGGATCAAACCCCGAGCAGTACTTC
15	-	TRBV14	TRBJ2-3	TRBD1	CASSQWTGGSDTQYF	TGTGCCAGCAGCCAATGGACAGGGGGATCAGATACGCAGTATTTT
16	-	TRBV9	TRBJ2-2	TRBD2	CASSVRLAGVGGELFF	TGTGCCAGCAGCGTAAGACTAGCGGGAGTAGGCGGGGAGCTGTTTTTT
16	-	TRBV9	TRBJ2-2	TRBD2	CASSALAGGPSGELFF	TGTGCCAGCAGCGCCCTAGCGGGAGGGCCGTCCGGGGAGCTGTTTTTT
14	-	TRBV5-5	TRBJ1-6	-	CASTLVGDGSPLHF	TGTGCCAGCACCCTGGTAGGGGATGGTTCACCCCTCCACTTT
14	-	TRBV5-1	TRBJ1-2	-	CASSLAGTNYGYTF	TGCGCCAGCAGCTTGGCGGGGACTAACTATGGCTACACCTTC
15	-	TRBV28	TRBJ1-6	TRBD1	CASSYGQGAVSPLHF	TGTGCCAGCAGCTACGGACAGGGGGCAGTTTCACCCCTCCACTTT
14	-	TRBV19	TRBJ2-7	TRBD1	CASSWDRASYEQYF	TGTGCCAGTAGTTGGGACAGGGCCTCCTACGAGCAGTACTTC
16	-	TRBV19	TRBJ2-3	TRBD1	CASRNTGTGGKDTQYF	TGTGCCAGTAGAAACACCGGGACAGGGGGGAAAGATACGCAGTATTTT
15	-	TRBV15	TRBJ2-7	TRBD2	CATSRTRGGTYEQYF	TGTGCCACCAGCAGAACTCGGGGGGGAACCTACGAGCAGTACTTC